This TCR beta chain is drawn from a study of read filtering for tumor transcriptome and immune sequencing. Study overall: After DNase treatment, RNA was made into whole-transcriptome libraries.

Trimming removed 4 bases at V and 0 bases at J, with 6 bases between. This CDR3 is 13 amino acids long. Per germline, CDR1 MNHEY and CDR2 SVGAGI. From roughly 400 ng of RNA, a library with molecular barcoded alpha/delta and beta/gamma adaptors was made. TCRdb reanalysed the reads using MiXCR and keeps one entry per CDR3 protein. The sample holds some 38,000 distinct CDR3 sequences, over 9.5% seen once. This clonotype was detected many times. No antigen is known for it. Findings and limits, study-wide: About 77% of IR-seq clonotypes had a single read, yet these held approximately 4% of reads.

The TCR sequence derives from a donor at least 40 years old with multiple myeloma. Sequencing was carried out using a population of CD138-negative cells sorted from bone marrow. The chain carries TRBV6-5 and TRBJ1-1; D call uncertain. CDR3 amino acids: CASSLGMNTEAFF. As DNA, the CDR3 is TGTGCCAGCAGTTTAGGGATGAACACTGAAGCTTTCTTT.